These 30 T cell receptor beta chains were sequenced from one sample in a study of post-analysis software for immune sequencing data. Study findings and constraints: A handful of TRBV segments were significantly more frequent in patients than in controls. TRBV5-6, TRBV5-1 and TRBV20-1 were among these segments.

Researchers reported that TCR beta cDNA libraries carried unique molecular identifiers. TCRdb re-derived calls from the PCR reads in MiXCR, one entry per CDR3 protein. The sample shows more than 500,000 distinct CDR3 sequences, around 34% of them seen only once. Their cognate antigens are unknown. What was sequenced was blood. These receptors were collected from a girl aged 2-17 years with multiple sclerosis.

This clonotype was counted a few times. The chain has TRBV10-3 and TRBJ1-4; D possibly corresponds to TRBD1 (5 bases). Germline V gene lookup returns CDR1 ENHRY and CDR2 SYGVKD. The CDR3 consists of 11 residues. Trimming took off 11 bases at V and 6 bases at J, with 10 bases between the two ends. The CDR3 loop is CAAGTDEKLFF. For the CDR3, the DNA is TGTGCCGCCGGGACCGATGAAAAACTGTTTTTT.

The gene calls are TRBV28 and TRBJ1-1; possibly TRBD1 for D (5 bases). The CDR3 is 16 residues long. Trimming shortened V by 3 bases and J by 2 bases, and 16 bases separated the two germline ends. Germline CDR1 reads MDHEN; CDR2 reads SYDVKM. The CDR3 protein is CASSLAEWGRNTEAFF. CDR3 nucleotides: TGTGCCAGCAGTTTGGCAGAGTGGGGGAGAAACACTGAAGCTTTCTTT.

About this clonotype: Because it lacks the conserved phenylalanine or tryptophan at the end, this CDR3 is likely a read error. This chain joins TRBV3-1 and TRBJ1-1; D gene ambiguous. Trimming left V 5 bases short and J 0 bases short, with 4 bases between. The CDR3 runs to 12 residues. The germline CDR1 and CDR2 sequences are LGHDT and YNNKEL (reference sequence). In nucleotides, the CDR3 is TGTGCCAGCAGCAAGGTGAACACTGAAGCTTTCTTG. As protein: CASSKVNTEAFL.

As to this clonotype: One junction end disagrees with the germline gene, perhaps due to a read error. The chain is built from TRBV6-5 and TRBJ2-4, with TRBD1 matching 9 bases. Near its end, the DNA agrees better with TRBJ2-7, so the J call may be wrong. Germline assignment: CDR1 MNHEY and CDR2 SVGAGI. The CDR3 has 14 amino acids. The CDR3 region is CTSSRDRETYEQYF. CDR3 nucleotides: TGTACCAGCAGTAGGGACAGGGAGACCTACGAGCAGTACTTC.

This chain joins TRBV20-1 and TRBJ2-3, with D uncertain. The CDR3 totals 14 residues. Germline CDR1 DFQATT, CDR2 SNEGSKA (reference sequence). CDR3 region: CSALQLDGSDTQYF. The CDR3 DNA is TGCAGCGCACTCCAGCTGGACGGTTCAGATACGCAGTATTTT.

The chain recombines TRBV5-6 with TRBJ1-2, with a tentative D call TRBD1 (6 bases). V was cut by 0 bases and J by 4 bases, with 16 bases left in between. The CDR3 is 16 residues long. Germline lookup yields CDR1 SGHDT and CDR2 YYEEEE. The CDR3: CASSLGLGGLSYGYTF. CDR3 nucleotides: TGTGCCAGCAGCTTGGGGTTGGGGGGCCTGTCCTATGGCTACACCTTC.

This clonotype was seen only a few times. The rearrangement joins TRBV7-9 to TRBJ2-5; TRBD1 might be the D (5 bases). Deletions cut 5 bases from V and 4 bases from J, with 11 bases between. Germline CDR1 SEHNR, CDR2 FQNEAQ (reference sequence). The CDR3 has 13 residues. In DNA form, the CDR3 reads TGTGCCAGCAGCATTCAGGGTCGAGAGACCCAGTACTTC. Its translation is CASSIQGRETQYF.

This chain links TRBV20-1 with TRBJ2-7; tentative D call: TRBD1 (6 bases). This CDR3 region has 15 residues. Deletions cut 6 bases from V and 2 bases from J, with 20 bases between. From germline, CDR1 is DFQATT and CDR2 SNEGSKA (reference sequence). The CDR3 region is CSAIDYLQGTYEQYF. The CDR3 nucleotides read TGCAGTGCCATCGATTATCTACAGGGAACCTACGAGCAGTACTTC.

This clonotype was seen at least ten times. Sequence at one end of the junction differs from germline and may be a read error. The J gene is TRBJ1-4, the V gene TRBV29-1; perhaps TRBD1 as D (5 bases). From germline, CDR1 is SQVTM and CDR2 ANQGSEA. The CDR3 consists of 15 residues. DNA for the CDR3: TGCAGCGTTGAAGAGTCCGGGGGGACTAATGGAAAACTGTTTTTT. Its translation is CSVEESGGTNGKLFF.

The V call is TRBV24-1, the J call TRBJ1-2; TRBD1 matches 7 bases. V was clipped by 3 bases and J by 6 bases; unmatched bases: 3. The CDR3 consists of 13 residues. CDR1 KGHDR and CDR2 SFDVKD come from the germline V gene. The CDR3 DNA sequence: TGTGCCACCAGTGATGTACAGGGGAATGGCTACACCTTC. Encoded protein: CATSDVQGNGYTF.

The chain couples TRBV20-1 to TRBJ2-7; the D gene is possibly TRBD1 (6 bases). Germline assignment: CDR1 DFQATT and CDR2 SNEGSKA (reference sequence). The V gene lost 1 base and the J gene lost 7 bases, with 17 bases spanning the gap. The CDR3 length is 14 residues. The CDR3 bases are TGCAGTGCTAGAGGGGGGCTAGTGGGCGATGAGCAGTACTTC. Its protein product is CSARGGLVGDEQYF.

The chain combines TRBV15 with TRBJ1-4; D gene unclear. CDR3 size: 16 residues. The V end was cut by 0 bases, the J end by 0 bases, with 8 bases between. Per the germline V gene, CDR1 is LNHNV and CDR2 is YYDKDF (reference sequence). This CDR3 is CATSRDQHPTNEKLFF. The DNA of the CDR3 is TGTGCCACCAGCAGAGACCAGCATCCAACTAATGAAAAACTGTTTTTT.

V and J are TRBV24-1 and TRBJ1-2; 12 positions agree with TRBD1. V trimming: 2 bases; J trimming: 1 base; junction bases outside the gene matches: 4. CDR3 size: 17 residues. Germline-derived CDR1 and CDR2 are KGHDR and SFDVKD. The CDR3: CATSDSGQGASNYGYTF. The CDR3 nucleotides read TGTGCCACCAGTGATTCGGGACAGGGGGCGAGTAACTATGGCTACACCTTC.

The rearrangement joins TRBV3-1 to TRBJ2-3; perhaps D is TRBD1 or TRBD2 (5 bases each). The CDR3 has 18 residues. The germline gives CDR1 LGHDT, CDR2 YNNKEL (reference sequence). Trimming took off 1 base at V and 4 bases at J, with 21 bases between the two ends. CDR3 loop: CASSQAGTAGLIADTQYF. DNA for the CDR3: TGTGCCAGCAGCCAAGCGGGGACCGCCGGTTTGATAGCAGATACGCAGTATTTT.

The genes are TRBV6-2 or TRBV6-3 and TRBJ2-3; D remains ambiguous. Germline CDR1 is MNHEY and CDR2 is SVGEGT. The CDR3 has 16 residues. V was clipped by 1 base and J by 4 bases, with 15 bases between them. CDR3 residues: CASSYLGPAAPDTQYF. The CDR3 nucleotides are TGTGCCAGCAGTTACTTAGGGCCAGCCGCTCCAGATACGCAGTATTTT.

The chain joins TRBV20-1 to TRBJ2-3; unclear D gene. CDR1 DFQATT and CDR2 SNEGSKA come from the germline V gene (reference sequence). The CDR3 runs to 13 residues. Between the trimmed V and J ends, which lost 0 bases and 2 bases, there was a span of 6 bases. The CDR3, as DNA: TGCAGTGCTAGAGAGCTGACCACAGATACGCAGTATTTT. Translation gives CSARELTTDTQYF.

The J gene is TRBJ1-6, the V gene TRBV12-3 or TRBV12-4; 8 bases line up with TRBD1. The CDR3 length is 16 residues. With 7 bases clipped from V and 7 bases from J, the junction kept 12 bases outside the gene matches. The CDR3 protein is CASTIITGTGNSPLHF. The CDR3 DNA reads as TGTGCCAGCACCATAATTACCGGGACAGGAAATTCACCCCTCCACTTT.

Notes on this clonotype: At one boundary the junction diverges from the germline segment, which might be a read error. The chain is built from TRBV7-2 and TRBJ2-2; 9 nucleotides line up with TRBD2. The CDR3 extends over 16 amino acids. Germline CDR1 is SGHTA and CDR2 is FQGNSA. CDR3 nucleotides: TGTGCTAGCAGCTTAGATGCGGGGGGGCGGACCGGGGAGCTGTTTTTT. It specifies CASSLDAGGRTGELFF.

The sample holds a few counts of this clonotype. V is TRBV7-8 and J is TRBJ2-1; the match to TRBD2 covers 8 bases. Germline V lookup: CDR1 SGHVS, CDR2 FQNEAQ. This CDR3 has 17 amino acids. After removal of 1 base from V and 4 bases from J, the junction contained 9 bases not matched to a gene. Here the CDR3 DNA reads TGTGCCAGCAGCTTAGTGGTGGGCTCGGGGGGGTACAATGAGCAGTTCTTC. It is translated as CASSLVVGSGGYNEQFF.

This clonotype was observed a few times. This rearrangement joins TRBV29-1 to TRBJ1-2, with D unclear. The germline V gene encodes CDR1 SQVTM and CDR2 ANQGSEA. Trimming removed 3 bases from V and 4 bases from J, with 9 bases in between. There are 12 residues in the CDR3. The CDR3 region has the DNA TGCAGCGTTGAGGGCAGCTCCTATGGCTACACCTTC. Translating it yields CSVEGSSYGYTF. Full variable domain (remainder filled in from reference TRBV29-1 and TRBJ1-2): SAVISQKPSRDICQRGTSLTIQCQVDSQVTMMFWYRQQPGQSLTLIATANQGSEATYESGFVIDKFPISRPNLTFSTLTVSNMSPEDSSIYLCSVEGSSYGYTFGSGTRLTVV.

The CDR3 nucleotides are TGTGCCACCAGCAGAGAAGCAGGCTCCTACGAGCGGTACTTC. It specifies CATSREAGSYERYF. The V call is TRBV15, the J call TRBJ2-4; D is undetermined. Germline loops: CDR1 LNHNV, CDR2 YYDKDF (reference sequence). This CDR3 comprises 14 residues. V lost 0 bases, J lost 15 bases, and 18 bases lay in between.

The chain uses TRBV29-1 and TRBJ2-7, with TRBD1 matching 10 bases. Trimming took 6 bases from V and 3 from J; bases not matched to a gene: 11. CDR1 and CDR2 from the germline V gene are SQVTM and ANQGSEA. The CDR3 spans 15 residues. The CDR3 spells CSVRRLGQGNYEQYF. The DNA for the CDR3 is TGCAGCGTCCGCCGCTTGGGACAGGGGAACTACGAGCAGTACTTC.

This clonotype has only a few counts. The rearrangement joins TRBV28 to TRBJ2-6, with 7 bases identical to TRBD1. This CDR3 is 15 amino acids long. In germline, CDR1 is MDHEN, CDR2 SYDVKM. J gave up 4 bases and V 6 bases, and 6 bases lay outside the gene matches. CDR3 coding DNA: TGTGCCAGCAGGACAGGGTCAGTAGGGGCCAACGTCCTGACTTTC. Translation gives CASRTGSVGANVLTF. Variable domain in full (rest from reference TRBV28 and TRBJ2-6): DVKVTQSSRYLVKRTGEKVFLECVQDMDHENMFWYRQDPGLGLRLIYFSYDVKMKEKGDIPEGYSVSREKKERFSLILESASTNQTSMYLCASRTGSVGANVLTFGAGSRLTVL.

The V call is TRBV24-1, the J call TRBJ2-5; TRBD2 aligns across 9 bases. The V gene's germline CDR1 is KGHDR and CDR2 SFDVKD. CDR3 length equals 16 residues. With 4 bases clipped from V and 2 bases from J, the junction kept 7 bases outside the gene matches. CDR3 residues: CATSDPGLATQETQYF. The CDR3 DNA reads as TGTGCCACCAGTGACCCAGGACTAGCGACACAAGAGACCCAGTACTTC.

This chain uses TRBV7-2 with TRBJ2-5; D ambiguous. Germline V gives CDR1 SGHTA, CDR2 FQGNSA. Trimming stripped 1 base from V and 0 bases from J, with 6 bases between. This CDR3 region has 14 residues. The CDR3 DNA sequence: TGTGCCAGCAGCTTAGACATAAACCAAGAGACCCAGTACTTC. Its translation is CASSLDINQETQYF.

This clonotype appeared a few times. The chain couples TRBV5-1 to TRBJ2-7, with 8 nucleotides matching TRBD1. The DNA end lines up better with TRBJ2-5; the J call may be wrong. Germline V gene sequence: CDR1 SGHRS, CDR2 YFSETQ. CDR3 length: 13 residues. The DNA of the CDR3 is TGCGCCAGCACCGGGACAGGATACGAGACCCAGTACTTC. Amino acid sequence: CASTGTGYETQYF.

The rearrangement joins TRBV29-1 to TRBJ1-1; TRBD1 matches 7 bases. This CDR3 spans 12 amino acids. With 7 bases clipped from V and 6 bases from J, the junction kept 8 bases outside the gene matches. Germline lookup yields CDR1 SQVTM and CDR2 ANQGSEA. This CDR3 is CSAGQGGAEAFF. The CDR3 DNA reads TGCAGCGCCGGGCAGGGGGGGGCTGAAGCTTTCTTT.

This clonotype was counted between two and nine times. The chain has TRBV4-2 and TRBJ2-5, with 9 bases identical to TRBD1. Germline trimming cut 1 base from V and 3 bases from J; bases unmatched to any gene: 9. The germline CDR1 and CDR2 sequences are LGHNA and YNFKEQ. This CDR3 spans 17 amino acids. The CDR3 nucleotides are TGTGCCAGCAGCCAAGGGGCCCACAGGGGGCGAGAAGAGACCCAGTACTTC. Its protein product is CASSQGAHRGREETQYF.

This clonotype was picked up a small number of times. This chain links TRBV24-1 with TRBJ2-1; the D is unclear. With 3 bases removed from V and 6 bases from J, the gap between germline ends came to 20 bases. Looked up from germline, CDR1 is KGHDR and CDR2 is SFDVKD. The CDR3 is 17 amino acids. Here the CDR3 DNA reads TGTGCCACCAGTGATCATGCGCCGGTTAGAACAGTCAATGAGCAGTTCTTC. Encoded protein: CATSDHAPVRTVNEQFF.

This clonotype was observed a few times. J is TRBJ2-1 and V is TRBV5-1; 12 nucleotides align to TRBD1. The CDR3 totals 20 residues. With 7 bases clipped from V and 2 bases from J, the junction kept 19 bases outside the gene matches. Germline assignment: CDR1 SGHRS and CDR2 YFSETQ. CDR3 sequence: CASFLWPGQGAWGAYNEQFF. In DNA, the CDR3 is TGCGCCAGCTTCCTTTGGCCGGGACAGGGGGCCTGGGGTGCCTACAATGAGCAGTTCTTC.